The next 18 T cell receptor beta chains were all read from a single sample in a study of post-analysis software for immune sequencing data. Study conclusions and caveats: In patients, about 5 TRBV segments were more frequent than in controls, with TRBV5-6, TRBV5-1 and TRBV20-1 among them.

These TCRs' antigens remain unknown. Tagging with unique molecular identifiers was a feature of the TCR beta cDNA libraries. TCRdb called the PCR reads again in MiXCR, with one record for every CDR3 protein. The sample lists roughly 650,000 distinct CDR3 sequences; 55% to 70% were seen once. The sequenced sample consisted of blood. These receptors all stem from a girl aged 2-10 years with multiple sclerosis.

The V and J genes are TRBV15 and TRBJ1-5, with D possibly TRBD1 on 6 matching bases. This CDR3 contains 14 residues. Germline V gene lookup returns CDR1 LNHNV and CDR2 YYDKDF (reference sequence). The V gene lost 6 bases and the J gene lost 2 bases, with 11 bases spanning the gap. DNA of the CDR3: TGTGCCACCAGGCCAGGGGCGCGCAATCAGCCCCAGCATTTT. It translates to CATRPGARNQPQHF.

The CDR3: CSVEVVTNYGYTF. The CDR3 bases are TGCAGCGTTGAGGTAGTGACTAACTATGGCTACACCTTC. The chain links TRBV29-1 to TRBJ1-2; D is unclear. Germline assignment: CDR1 SQVTM and CDR2 ANQGSEA. V lost 3 bases, J lost 0 bases, and 8 bases lay in between. The CDR3 has 13 residues.

This chain's CDR3 is CASSWDSQSEAFF. CDR3 coding DNA: TGTGCCAGCAGTTGGGACAGCCAGTCTGAAGCTTTCTTT. The rearrangement links TRBV12-3 or TRBV12-4 to TRBJ1-1, with 7 bases lining up with TRBD1. This CDR3 spans 13 amino acids. With 4 bases clipped from V and 6 bases from J, the junction kept 5 bases outside the gene matches.

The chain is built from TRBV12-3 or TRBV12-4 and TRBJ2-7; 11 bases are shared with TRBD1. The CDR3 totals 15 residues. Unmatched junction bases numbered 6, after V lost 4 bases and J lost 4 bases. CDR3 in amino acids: CASSSPDRGLYEQYF. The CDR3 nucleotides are TGTGCCAGCAGTTCACCGGACAGGGGGCTGTACGAGCAGTACTTC.

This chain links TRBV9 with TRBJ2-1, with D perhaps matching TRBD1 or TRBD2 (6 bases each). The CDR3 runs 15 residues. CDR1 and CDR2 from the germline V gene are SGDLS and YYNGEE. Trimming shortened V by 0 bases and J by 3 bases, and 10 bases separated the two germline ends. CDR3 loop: CASSVGGGIYNEQFF. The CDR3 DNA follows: TGTGCCAGCAGCGTAGGAGGGGGGATCTACAATGAGCAGTTCTTC.

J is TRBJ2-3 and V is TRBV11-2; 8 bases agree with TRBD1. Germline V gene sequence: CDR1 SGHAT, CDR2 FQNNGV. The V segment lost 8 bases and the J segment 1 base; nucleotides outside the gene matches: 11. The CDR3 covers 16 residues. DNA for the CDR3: TGTGCCAGCGGATTCTTCCAGGGGGCTGGCACAGATACGCAGTATTTT. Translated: CASGFFQGAGTDTQYF.

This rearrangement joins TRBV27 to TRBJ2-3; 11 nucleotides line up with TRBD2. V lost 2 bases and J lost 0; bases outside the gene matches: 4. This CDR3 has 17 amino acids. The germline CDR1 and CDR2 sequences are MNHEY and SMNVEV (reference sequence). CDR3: CASSLLTSGDSTDTQYF. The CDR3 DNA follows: TGTGCCAGCAGTTTACTGACTAGCGGGGACAGCACAGATACGCAGTATTTT.

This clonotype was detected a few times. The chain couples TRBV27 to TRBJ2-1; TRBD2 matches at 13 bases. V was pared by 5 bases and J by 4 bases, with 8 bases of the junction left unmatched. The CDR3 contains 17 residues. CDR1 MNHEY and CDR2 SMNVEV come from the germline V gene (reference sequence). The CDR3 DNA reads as TGTGCCAGCAGTGCCGTACAGGGACTAGCGGGGTACAATGAGCAGTTCTTC. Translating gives CASSAVQGLAGYNEQFF.

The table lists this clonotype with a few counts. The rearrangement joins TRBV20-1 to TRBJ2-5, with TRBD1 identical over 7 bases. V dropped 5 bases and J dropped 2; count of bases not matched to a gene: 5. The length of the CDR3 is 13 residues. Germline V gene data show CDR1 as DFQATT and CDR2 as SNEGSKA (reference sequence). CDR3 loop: CSASRGPQETQYF. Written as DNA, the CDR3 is TGCAGTGCTTCGAGGGGGCCTCAAGAGACCCAGTACTTC.

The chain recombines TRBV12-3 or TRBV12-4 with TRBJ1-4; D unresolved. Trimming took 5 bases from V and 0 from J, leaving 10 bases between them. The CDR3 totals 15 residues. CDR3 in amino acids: CASSPTFATNEKLFF. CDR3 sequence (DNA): TGTGCCAGCAGTCCTACATTCGCAACTAATGAAAAACTGTTTTTT.

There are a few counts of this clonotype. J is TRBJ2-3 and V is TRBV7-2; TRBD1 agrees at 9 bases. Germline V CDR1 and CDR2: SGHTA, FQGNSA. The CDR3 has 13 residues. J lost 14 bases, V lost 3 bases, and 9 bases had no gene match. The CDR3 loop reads CASSFARDREGYF. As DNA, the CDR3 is TGTGCCAGCAGCTTCGCCAGGGACAGGGAAGGGTATTTT.

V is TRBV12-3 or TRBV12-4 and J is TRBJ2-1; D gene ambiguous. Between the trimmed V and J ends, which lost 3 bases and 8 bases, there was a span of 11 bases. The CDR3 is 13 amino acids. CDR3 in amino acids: CASSLVDPDEQFF. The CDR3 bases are TGTGCCAGCAGTTTGGTGGATCCCGATGAGCAGTTCTTC.

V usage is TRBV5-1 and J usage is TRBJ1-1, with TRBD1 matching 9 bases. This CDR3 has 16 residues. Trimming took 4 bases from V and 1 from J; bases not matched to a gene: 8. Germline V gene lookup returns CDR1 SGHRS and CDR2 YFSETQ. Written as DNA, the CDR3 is TGCGCCAGCAGCGTATCTTACAGGGGGCGGAACACTGAAGCTTTCTTT. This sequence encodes CASSVSYRGRNTEAFF.

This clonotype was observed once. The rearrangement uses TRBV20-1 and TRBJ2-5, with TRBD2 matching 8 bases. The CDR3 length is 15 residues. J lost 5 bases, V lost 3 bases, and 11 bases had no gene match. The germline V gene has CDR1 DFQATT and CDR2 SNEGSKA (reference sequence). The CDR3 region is CSASLGLAGRETQYF. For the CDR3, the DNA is TGCAGTGCTAGCCTTGGACTAGCAGGGCGGGAGACCCAGTACTTC.

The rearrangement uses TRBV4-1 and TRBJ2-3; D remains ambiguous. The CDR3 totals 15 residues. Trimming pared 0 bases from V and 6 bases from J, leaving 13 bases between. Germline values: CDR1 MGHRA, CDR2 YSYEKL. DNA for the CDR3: TGCGCCAGCAGCCAAGAGAGGAACCGACGGGATACGCAGTATTTT. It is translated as CASSQERNRRDTQYF.

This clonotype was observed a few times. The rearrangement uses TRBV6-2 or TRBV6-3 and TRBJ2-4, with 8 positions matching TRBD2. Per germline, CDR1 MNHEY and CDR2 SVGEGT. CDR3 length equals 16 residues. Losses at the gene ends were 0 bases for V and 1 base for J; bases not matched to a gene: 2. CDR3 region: CASSYSGGAAKNIQYF. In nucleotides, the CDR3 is TGTGCCAGCAGTTACTCCGGGGGGGCCGCCAAAAACATTCAGTACTTC.

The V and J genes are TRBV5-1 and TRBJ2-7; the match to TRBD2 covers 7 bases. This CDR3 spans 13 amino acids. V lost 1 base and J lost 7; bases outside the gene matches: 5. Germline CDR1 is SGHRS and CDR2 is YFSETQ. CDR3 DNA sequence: TGCGCCAGCAGCTTGCAAGCGGGACGGGAGCAGTACTTC. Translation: CASSLQAGREQYF.

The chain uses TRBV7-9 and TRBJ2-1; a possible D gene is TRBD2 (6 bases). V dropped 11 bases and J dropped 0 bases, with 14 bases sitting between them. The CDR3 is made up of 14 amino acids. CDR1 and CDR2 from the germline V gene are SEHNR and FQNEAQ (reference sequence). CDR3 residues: CAANFGSSYNEQFF. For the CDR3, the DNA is TGTGCCGCCAATTTCGGGAGCTCCTACAATGAGCAGTTCTTC.